Each of the 27 T cell receptor beta chains below was sequenced from the same sample in a study of molecular identifiers for immune sequencing clone quantification. One entry per CDR3 protein, called by TCRdb with MiXCR from the PCR reads. The repertoire has about 510,000 distinct CDR3 sequences, around 23% of them found once; the top ten carry roughly 0.79%. Input material: naive CD8+ T cells from blood, with Jurkat cell RNA spiked in. Specified subset: FACS-sorted CD8+CD4-CCR7+CD45RA+ naive T cells. These receptors were obtained from a human donor in good health. Some libraries in this study had Jurkat cell RNA spiked in.

V usage is TRBV20-1 and J usage is TRBJ1-2, with 7 nucleotides matching TRBD1. With 0 bases clipped from V and 3 bases from J, the junction kept 13 bases outside the gene matches. Per the germline V gene, CDR1 is DFQATT and CDR2 is SNEGSKA (reference sequence). The CDR3 has 17 amino acids. The CDR3 sequence: CSARDWGQRGGDYGYTF. DNA of the CDR3: TGCAGTGCTAGAGATTGGGGACAGCGAGGGGGAGACTATGGCTACACCTTC.

This chain links TRBV7-6 with TRBJ2-7, with D possibly TRBD2 on 5 matching bases. The V end lost 3 bases, the J end lost 6 bases, and 12 bases lay between the germline ends. CDR3 length: 13 residues. Germline loops: CDR1 SGHVS, CDR2 FNYEAQ. CDR3 nucleotide sequence: TGTGCCAGCAGCTTCCTACGTGCGGGCGAGCAGTACTTC. Translation: CASSFLRAGEQYF.

This clonotype has just a few counts. CDR3 in amino acids: CAISGLAGESTGELFF. The CDR3 region has the DNA TGTGCCATCAGTGGACTAGCGGGAGAGTCCACCGGGGAGCTGTTTTTT. The chain has TRBV10-3 and TRBJ2-2; TRBD2 matches 12 bases. Germline V gene data show CDR1 as ENHRY and CDR2 as SYGVKD. With 4 bases clipped from V and 4 bases from J, the junction kept 4 bases outside the gene matches. The CDR3 runs to 16 residues.

Of note for this clonotype: Being one base from a much bigger clone, this may be a read error. The CDR3 region has the DNA TGTGCCAGCGGCTATGGGACAGGGAACCCCTACGAGCAGTACTTC. Its translation is CASGYGTGNPYEQYF. The rearrangement joins TRBV7-9 to TRBJ2-7; 9 bases match TRBD1. The CDR3 runs to 15 residues. J was trimmed by 2 bases and V by 8 bases; bases with no gene match: 10. Germline CDR1 reads SEHNR; CDR2 reads FQNEAQ (reference sequence).

This clonotype was seen a handful of times. This chain joins TRBV5-6 and TRBJ2-1; D is possibly TRBD1 or TRBD2 (5 bases each). V shed 2 bases and J shed 5 bases, with 14 bases lying between them. Germline V gene sequence: CDR1 SGHDT, CDR2 YYEEEE. The CDR3 extends over 15 amino acids. CDR3 nucleotides: TGTGCCAGCAGCTTATCAGGGACGGAACACAATGAGCAGTTCTTC. Residues: CASSLSGTEHNEQFF.

At least ten counts were recorded for this clonotype. The chain uses TRBV28 and TRBJ2-3; D not resolved. V was shortened by 2 bases and J by 2 bases, with 11 bases between the two germline ends. Per the germline V gene, CDR1 is MDHEN and CDR2 is SYDVKM. The CDR3 has 15 amino acids. This chain's CDR3 is CASSLTLQYTDTQYF. Written as DNA, the CDR3 is TGTGCCAGCAGTTTAACCTTACAGTACACAGATACGCAGTATTTT.

This clonotype was seen ten or more times. Its ends do not fully match the called genes, so a read error is possible. This chain uses TRBV4-3 with TRBJ2-3; 8 bases fit TRBD2. Per germline, CDR1 LGHNA and CDR2 YSLEER. The CDR3 covers 16 residues. CDR3 coding DNA: TGTGCCAGCAGTTTAACAAGCGGGAGAAGCACAGATACGCAGTATTTT. As protein: CASSLTSGRSTDTQYF.

A few counts support this clonotype. The chain is built from TRBV6-2 or TRBV6-3 and TRBJ1-1, with D maybe TRBD1 (5 bases). CDR3 length: 12 amino acids. V was clipped by 5 bases and J by 8 bases, with 12 bases between them. Germline V gene sequence: CDR1 MNHEY, CDR2 SVGEGT. This CDR3 reads CASSPGHSEAFF. The CDR3 DNA follows: TGTGCCAGCAGTCCCGGACACTCAGAAGCTTTCTTT.

V and J are TRBV6-2 or TRBV6-3 and TRBJ2-2; possible D gene TRBD2, 5 bases. V shed 6 bases and J shed 6 bases, with 14 bases lying between them. Per germline, CDR1 MNHEY and CDR2 SVGEGT. The CDR3 consists of 14 residues. Here the CDR3 DNA reads TGTGCCAGCAGACGGGCTAGCCGGGCCGGGGAGCTGTTTTTT. Translated, it gives CASRRASRAGELFF.

Only a few counts were recorded for this clonotype. The CDR3 spells CASSEGTTYNEQFF. CDR3 nucleotides: TGTGCCAGCAGTGAAGGGACTACCTACAATGAGCAGTTCTTC. This chain connects TRBV2 to TRBJ2-1, with D possibly being TRBD2 (6 bases). V lost 1 base, J lost 2 bases, and 6 bases lay in between. The CDR3 runs 14 residues. Germline V gene lookup returns CDR1 SNHLY and CDR2 FYNNEI.

The V call is TRBV4-1, the J call TRBJ1-5, with 9 bases lining up with TRBD1. V was clipped by 3 bases and J by 6 bases; unmatched bases: 3. The germline gives CDR1 MGHRA, CDR2 YSYEKL. The CDR3 totals 14 residues. CDR3 sequence: CASSHRTGAQPQHF. CDR3 sequence (DNA): TGCGCCAGCAGCCACCGGACAGGGGCTCAGCCCCAGCATTTT.

This clonotype showed up just a few times. The chain joins TRBV5-4 to TRBJ1-6; D gene uncertain. Per germline, CDR1 SGHNT and CDR2 YYREEE (reference sequence). Trimming cost V 2 bases and J 5 bases, with 8 bases left between them. The CDR3 has 14 amino acids. CDR3 residues: CASSFELNNSPLHF. DNA of the CDR3: TGTGCCAGCAGCTTCGAGTTAAATAATTCACCCCTCCACTTT.

This chain links TRBV28 with TRBJ2-7; D possibly corresponds to TRBD2 (6 bases). This CDR3 has 15 residues. Germline CDR1 and CDR2: MDHEN and SYDVKM. Trimming stripped 7 bases from V and 1 base from J, with 17 bases between. For the CDR3, the DNA is TGTGCCAGCACCCCCCTTCATGGGGGGTCCTACGAGCAGTACTTC. Amino acid sequence: CASTPLHGGSYEQYF.

This clonotype was picked up many times. The chain uses TRBV4-1 and TRBJ1-1, with TRBD1 identical over 7 bases. Germline V gene data show CDR1 as MGHRA and CDR2 as YSYEKL. The CDR3 length is 15 residues. V gave up 4 bases and J gave up 6 bases; unmatched junction bases: 11. The CDR3 DNA reads as TGCGCCAGCAGCCCCCTGTCACAGGGGATAGCTGAAGCTTTCTTT. Translation: CASSPLSQGIAEAFF.

This clonotype was found many times. The rearrangement links TRBV27 to TRBJ1-1; D uncertain. The CDR3 totals 14 residues. Trimming left V 3 bases short and J 0 bases short, with 8 bases between. The V gene's germline CDR1 is MNHEY and CDR2 SMNVEV (reference sequence). The CDR3 region is CASSFGTLNTEAFF. CDR3 bases: TGTGCCAGCAGTTTTGGCACTCTGAACACTGAAGCTTTCTTT.

As for this clonotype: One junction end disagrees with the germline gene, perhaps due to a read error. The chain employs TRBV19 and TRBJ1-2, with D perhaps matching TRBD1 (6 bases). Germline V gene sequence: CDR1 LNHDA, CDR2 SQIVND (reference sequence). This CDR3 region has 12 residues. The CDR3 is CASSTPGAGHTF. CDR3 bases: TGTGCCAGTAGTACCCCAGGGGCTGGCCACACCTTC.

This clonotype was picked up a small number of times. The rearrangement joins TRBV4-1 to TRBJ2-7, with 11 bases identical to TRBD1. Germline CDR1 is MGHRA and CDR2 is YSYEKL. The CDR3 consists of 17 residues. The V and J ends lost 1 base and 7 bases, in that order; junction bases with no gene match: 12. CDR3 in DNA: TGCGCCAGCAGCCAAGCTGGGTTTCCCGGGACAGGGGGAGAGCAGTACTTC. Its translation: CASSQAGFPGTGGEQYF.

For this clonotype: The junction does not match germline at one end; this may be a read error. The V and J genes are TRBV7-2 and TRBJ2-5; D unresolved. Germline CDR1 reads SGHTA; CDR2 reads FQGNSA. The CDR3 loop spans 13 amino acids. CDR3 nucleotide sequence: TGTTCCAGCAGCTTAAGGTTGGAAGAAACCCAGTACTTC. The encoded protein is CSSSLRLEETQYF. Full variable domain (remainder filled in from reference TRBV7-2 and TRBJ2-5): GAGVSQSPSNKVTEKGKDVELRCDPISGHTALYWYRQSLGQGLEFLIYFQGNSAPDKSGLPSDRFSAERTGGSVSTLTIQRTQQEDSAVYLCSSSLRLEETQYFGPGTRLLVL.

In its sample, this clonotype was seen many times. The chain combines TRBV7-9 with TRBJ2-1; 7 bases are a match to TRBD1. V shed 3 bases and J 9 bases; nucleotides not matched to a gene: 5. The V gene's germline CDR1 is SEHNR and CDR2 FQNEAQ (reference sequence). The CDR3 length is 13 residues. The CDR3 nucleotides are TGTGCCAGCAGCTTGAGACAGGGCACTGAGCAGTTCTTC. It specifies CASSLRQGTEQFF.

The sample holds a few counts of this clonotype. V and J are TRBV6-5 and TRBJ2-2; 10 bases map to TRBD1. Germline V gives CDR1 MNHEY, CDR2 SVGAGI. There are 15 residues in the CDR3. The V segment lost 5 bases and the J segment 7 bases; nucleotides outside the gene matches: 7. Here the CDR3 DNA reads TGTGCCAGCAGTCACGGGACAGGGGAAGGCGGGGAGCTGTTTTTT. Translation: CASSHGTGEGGELFF.

This clonotype has more than one count but fewer than ten. J is TRBJ1-2 and V is TRBV6-2 or TRBV6-3; no clear D gene. Germline CDR1 reads MNHEY; CDR2 reads SVGEGT. Trimming took off 8 bases at V and 4 bases at J, with 17 bases between the two ends. The CDR3 length is 14 residues. The CDR3 DNA sequence: TGTGCCAGCCTTGGGCAGACGTCTGGCTATGGCTACACCTTC. Residues: CASLGQTSGYGYTF.

This clonotype was recorded at least ten times. This chain joins TRBV6-6 and TRBJ1-1; 9 bases map to TRBD1. Germline CDR1 is MNHNY and CDR2 is SVGAGI (reference sequence). The junction had 4 bases not matched to a gene; V was cut back by 3 bases and J by 8 bases. This CDR3 has 13 amino acids. The DNA for the CDR3 is TGTGCCAGCAGTTATTCACAGGGGGCAGAAGCTTTCTTT. Translated, it gives CASSYSQGAEAFF.

With respect to this clonotype: A read error may be the cause here, since a much bigger clone is one base away. The chain combines TRBV4-3 with TRBJ2-5, with D perhaps being TRBD1 or TRBD2 (5 bases each). V was trimmed by 4 bases and J by 7 bases, leaving 28 bases between them. Germline V gene sequence: CDR1 LGHNA, CDR2 YSLEER. This CDR3 is 18 amino acids long. The CDR3 loop reads CASSRDLGPLSSPRTQYF. The CDR3 bases are TGCGCCAGCAGCCGAGATTTGGGACCCCTATCTAGCCCCAGGACCCAGTACTTC.

The chain carries TRBV6-4 and TRBJ2-7, with D maybe TRBD1 (6 bases). This CDR3 has 15 residues. Trimming removed 3 bases from V and 6 bases from J, with 18 bases in between. The germline gives CDR1 MRHNA, CDR2 SNTAGT. The CDR3 DNA sequence: TGTGCCAGCAGTGAGACGGCCCGGGACATCGGCGAGCAGTACTTC. Encoded protein: CASSETARDIGEQYF.

This CDR3 is CASSDGHTNYEQYF. The CDR3 DNA sequence: TGCGCCAGCAGCGACGGACATACAAACTACGAGCAGTACTTC. The chain has TRBV5-1 and TRBJ2-7; tentatively, D is TRBD1 (5 bases). The CDR3 runs to 14 residues. V dropped 4 bases and J dropped 3 bases, with 14 bases sitting between them. Looked up from germline, CDR1 is SGHRS and CDR2 is YFSETQ.

A word on this clonotype: The CDR3 does not close with the conserved phenylalanine or tryptophan, likely indicating a read error. The rearrangement uses TRBV4-3 and TRBJ2-1, with D possibly matching TRBD2 (7 bases). CDR1 is LGHNA, CDR2 YSLEER, per germline. The V end lost 1 base, the J end lost 13 bases, and 11 bases lay between the germline ends. The CDR3 runs to 12 residues. The CDR3 loop reads CASSQGGGVQFS. In DNA form, the CDR3 reads TGCGCCAGCAGCCAAGGAGGGGGGGTCCAGTTCTCC.

This clonotype was counted at least ten times. This chain uses TRBV5-6 with TRBJ2-3, with TRBD2 matching over 8 bases. This CDR3 region has 18 residues. V shed 2 bases, J shed 2 bases, and the junction held 13 bases outside the gene matches. Germline CDR1 SGHDT, CDR2 YYEEEE. CDR3 in amino acids: CASSLEKVTSGFTDTQYF. The CDR3 nucleotides are TGTGCCAGCAGCTTAGAGAAGGTTACTAGCGGATTCACAGATACGCAGTATTTT. The whole variable domain, remainder taken from reference TRBV5-6 and TRBJ2-3, is DAGVTQSPTHLIKTRGQQVTLRCSPKSGHDTVSWYQQALGQGPQFIFQYYEEEERQRGNFPDRFSGHQFPNYSSELNVNALLLGDSALYLCASSLEKVTSGFTDTQYFGPGTRLTVL.